This T cell receptor beta chain was captured in a study of blood T cell repertoires in COVID-19. Study details: The cDNA or gDNA used as material had been derived from T cells, B-cell-depleted T cells, or PBMCs.

The V end lost 3 bases, the J end lost 0 bases, and 6 bases lay between the germline ends. The CDR3 is 13 amino acids. Germline loops: CDR1 MDHEN, CDR2 SYDVKM. A remark on this clone: Other nucleotide sequences from this sample produce the same CDR3.

Authors' data handling: Amplification with reference gene primers provided the estimates of nucleated cell counts. Produced via immunoSEQ multiplex PCR; TCRdb's table is partial and in-frame only. D and trimming were read from the DNA, whereas the V and J calls and clone size are those reported in that table. The data contain around 200,000 clones, more than 60% of them singletons. This sequence originates from a man aged 45-65 years who had recovered from COVID-19. The gene calls are TRBV28 and TRBJ2-7; D gene unclear. The sample consisted of peripheral blood. The CDR3 nucleotides are TGTGCCAGCAGTTTGTCTAGCTCCTACGAGCAGTACTTC. It is translated as CASSLSSSYEQYF. Together with reference TRBV28 and TRBJ2-7, the CDR3 gives the full variable domain: DVKVTQSSRYLVKRTGEKVFLECVQDMDHENMFWYRQDPGLGLRLIYFSYDVKMKEKGDIPEGYSVSREKKERFSLILESASTNQTSMYLCASSLSSSYEQYFGPGTRLTVT.